This TCR beta chain was sequenced during a study of regulatory T cells in long-lasting Graves disease. The CDR3 spans 13 residues. V was pared by 3 bases and J by 10 bases, with 3 bases of the junction left unmatched. Per germline, CDR1 SNHLY and CDR2 FYNNEI. Construction of TCR beta libraries relied on iRepertoire HTBI primers and on Arm-PCR targeting CDR3 regions. Via MiXCR, TCRdb re-called the multiplex PCR reads, giving one row per CDR3 protein. The data show fewer than 450,000 distinct CDR3 sequences, with 23% seen just once and about 26% held by the top ten. The time point here: persistent/refractory GD, antithyroid drugs over 5 years with positive TRAb. PBMC RNA served as the TCR library source. Study-level results: Persistent disease preferred TRBV28, TRBJ1-2 and TRBJ2-5; new disease, TRBV20-1 and TRBJ2-1.

With regard to this clonotype: Its antigen remains unidentified.

The chain carries TRBV2 and TRBJ1-6, with 7 bases that match TRBD1. Specimen: peripheral blood mononuclear cells (PBMCs), collected when the disease was refractory, from a patient treated with antithyroid drugs. The sequence was collected from a female donor with Graves disease. The CDR3 sequence: CASSETGSSPLHF. DNA for the CDR3: TGTGCCAGCAGTGAGACAGGGTCCTCACCCCTCCACTTT.